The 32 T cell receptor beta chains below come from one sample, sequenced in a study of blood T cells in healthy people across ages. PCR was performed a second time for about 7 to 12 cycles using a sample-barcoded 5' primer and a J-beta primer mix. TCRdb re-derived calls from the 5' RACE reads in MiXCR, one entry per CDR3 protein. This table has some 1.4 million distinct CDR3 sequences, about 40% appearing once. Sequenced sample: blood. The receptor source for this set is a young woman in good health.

The CDR3 loop is CATSMIVGPLTDTQYF. In DNA form, the CDR3 reads TGTGCCACCAGCATGATAGTGGGCCCCCTCACAGATACGCAGTATTTT. This chain uses TRBV15 with TRBJ2-3, with D unresolved. Trimming took off 4 bases at V and 2 bases at J, with 16 bases between the two ends. Germline values: CDR1 LNHNV, CDR2 YYDKDF (reference sequence). The CDR3 is made up of 16 amino acids.

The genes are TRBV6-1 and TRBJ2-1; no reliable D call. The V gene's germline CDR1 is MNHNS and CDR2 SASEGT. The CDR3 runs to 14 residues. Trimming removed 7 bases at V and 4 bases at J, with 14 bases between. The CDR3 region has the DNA TGTGCCAGCAAAAAAGAGGAGTATTACAATGAGCAGTTCTTC. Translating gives CASKKEEYYNEQFF.

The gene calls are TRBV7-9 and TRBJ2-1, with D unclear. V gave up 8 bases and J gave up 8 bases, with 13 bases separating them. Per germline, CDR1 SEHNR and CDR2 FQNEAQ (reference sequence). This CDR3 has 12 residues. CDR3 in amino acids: CASLWGSDEQFF. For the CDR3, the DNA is TGTGCCAGCCTCTGGGGTTCGGATGAGCAGTTCTTC.

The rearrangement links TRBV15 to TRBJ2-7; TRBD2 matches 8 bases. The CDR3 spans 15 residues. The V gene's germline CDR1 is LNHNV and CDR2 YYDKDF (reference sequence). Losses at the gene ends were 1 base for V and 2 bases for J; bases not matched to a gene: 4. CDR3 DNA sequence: TGTGCCACCAGCAGAGCGCCGGGACTAGCCTACGAGCAGTACTTC. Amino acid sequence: CATSRAPGLAYEQYF.

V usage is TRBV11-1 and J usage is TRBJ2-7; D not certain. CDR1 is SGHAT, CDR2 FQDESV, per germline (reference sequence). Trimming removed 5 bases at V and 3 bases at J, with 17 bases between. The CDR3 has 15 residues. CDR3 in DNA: TGTGCCAGCAGCCCCCGCCCCAACAGCAACTACGAGCAGTACTTC. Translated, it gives CASSPRPNSNYEQYF. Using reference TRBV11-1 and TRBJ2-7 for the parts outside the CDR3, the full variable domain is EAEVAQSPRYKITEKSQAVAFWCDPISGHATLYWYRQILGQGPELLVQFQDESVVDDSQLPKDRFSAERLKGVDSTLKIQPAELGDSAMYLCASSPRPNSNYEQYFGPGTRLTVT.

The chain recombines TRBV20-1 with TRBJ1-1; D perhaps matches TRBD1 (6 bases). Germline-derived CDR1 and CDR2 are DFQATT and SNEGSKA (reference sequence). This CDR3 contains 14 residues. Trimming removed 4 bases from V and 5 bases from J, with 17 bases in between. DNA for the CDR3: TGCAGTGCTACAGTAGGGGGGCCCAAGACTGAAGCTTTCTTT. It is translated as CSATVGGPKTEAFF.

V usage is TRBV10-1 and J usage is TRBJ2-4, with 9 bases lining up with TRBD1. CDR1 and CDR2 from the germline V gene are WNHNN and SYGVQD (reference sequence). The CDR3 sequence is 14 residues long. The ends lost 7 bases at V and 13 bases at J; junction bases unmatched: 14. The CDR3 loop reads CASTEDRGRGKQYF. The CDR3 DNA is TGCGCCAGCACCGAGGACAGGGGACGAGGGAAGCAGTACTTC.

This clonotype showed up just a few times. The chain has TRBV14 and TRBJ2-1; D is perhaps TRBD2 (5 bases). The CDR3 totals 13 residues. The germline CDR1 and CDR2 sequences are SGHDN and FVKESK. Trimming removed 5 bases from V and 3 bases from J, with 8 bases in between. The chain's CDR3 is CASSTRVYNEQFF. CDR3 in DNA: TGTGCCAGCAGCACGAGGGTCTACAATGAGCAGTTCTTC.

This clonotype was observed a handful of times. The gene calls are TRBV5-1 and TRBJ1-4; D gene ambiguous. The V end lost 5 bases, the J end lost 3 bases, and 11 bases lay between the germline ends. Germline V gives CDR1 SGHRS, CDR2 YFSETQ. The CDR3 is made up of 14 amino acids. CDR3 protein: CASRVRSANEKLFF. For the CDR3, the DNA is TGCGCCAGCAGGGTACGTTCGGCTAATGAAAAACTGTTTTTT.

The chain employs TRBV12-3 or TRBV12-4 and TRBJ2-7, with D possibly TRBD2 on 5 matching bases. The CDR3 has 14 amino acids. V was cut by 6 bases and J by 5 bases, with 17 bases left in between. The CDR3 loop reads CASRPDTREDEQYF. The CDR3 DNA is TGTGCCAGCAGGCCAGACACCCGGGAAGACGAGCAGTACTTC.

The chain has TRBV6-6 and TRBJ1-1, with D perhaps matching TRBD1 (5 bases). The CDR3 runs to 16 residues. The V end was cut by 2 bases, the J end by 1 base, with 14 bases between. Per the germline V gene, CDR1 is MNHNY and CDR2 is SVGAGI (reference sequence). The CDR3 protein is CASSYGLGVENTEAFF. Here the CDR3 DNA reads TGTGCCAGCAGTTACGGACTGGGGGTGGAGAACACTGAAGCTTTCTTT.

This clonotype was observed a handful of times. The CDR3 is CASSESEKDEQFF. Written as DNA, the CDR3 is TGTGCCAGCAGTGAGTCGGAGAAGGATGAGCAGTTCTTC. The chain carries TRBV2 and TRBJ2-1, with no clear D. Per the germline V gene, CDR1 is SNHLY and CDR2 is FYNNEI. This CDR3 is built from 13 residues. V lost 3 bases to trimming and J lost 8 bases, with 11 bases between them.

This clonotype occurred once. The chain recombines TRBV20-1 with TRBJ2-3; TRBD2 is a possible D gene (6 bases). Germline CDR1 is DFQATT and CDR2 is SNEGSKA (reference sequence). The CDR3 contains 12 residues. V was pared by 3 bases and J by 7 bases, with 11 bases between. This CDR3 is CSASGTPNTQYF. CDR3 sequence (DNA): TGCAGTGCTAGCGGGACTCCAAATACGCAGTATTTT.

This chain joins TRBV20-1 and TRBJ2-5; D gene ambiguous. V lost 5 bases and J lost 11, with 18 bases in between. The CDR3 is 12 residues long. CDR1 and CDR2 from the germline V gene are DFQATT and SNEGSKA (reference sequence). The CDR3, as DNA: TGCAGTGCTCCGGCAGACCACAATGAGCAGTACTTC. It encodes CSAPADHNEQYF.

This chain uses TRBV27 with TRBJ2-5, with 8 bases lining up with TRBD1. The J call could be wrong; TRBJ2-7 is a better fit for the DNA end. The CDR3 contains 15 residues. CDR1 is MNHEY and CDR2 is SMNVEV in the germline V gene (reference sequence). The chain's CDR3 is CASSPTGTGVYEQYF. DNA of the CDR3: TGTGCCAGCAGTCCCACCGGGACAGGAGTCTACGAGCAGTACTTC.

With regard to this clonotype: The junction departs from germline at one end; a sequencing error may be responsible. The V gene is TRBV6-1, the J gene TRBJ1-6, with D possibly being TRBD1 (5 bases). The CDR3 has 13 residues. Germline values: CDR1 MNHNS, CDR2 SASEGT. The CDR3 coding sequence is TGTGCCGGCAGTTCCCAGGGTTATTCACCCCTCCACTTT. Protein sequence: CAGSSQGYSPLHF.

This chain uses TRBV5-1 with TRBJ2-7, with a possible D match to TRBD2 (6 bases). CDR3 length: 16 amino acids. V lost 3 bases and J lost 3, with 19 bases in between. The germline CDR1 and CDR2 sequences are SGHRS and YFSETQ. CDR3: CASSSPVSSGVYEQYF. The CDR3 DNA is TGCGCCAGCAGCTCCCCCGTGAGTAGCGGTGTCTACGAGCAGTACTTC.

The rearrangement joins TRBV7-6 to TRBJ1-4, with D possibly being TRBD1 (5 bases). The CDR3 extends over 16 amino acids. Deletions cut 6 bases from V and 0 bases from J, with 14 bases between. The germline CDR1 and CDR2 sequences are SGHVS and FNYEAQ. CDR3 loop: CASREGAGATNEKLFF. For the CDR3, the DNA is TGTGCCAGCAGGGAAGGCGCGGGGGCAACTAATGAAAAACTGTTTTTT.

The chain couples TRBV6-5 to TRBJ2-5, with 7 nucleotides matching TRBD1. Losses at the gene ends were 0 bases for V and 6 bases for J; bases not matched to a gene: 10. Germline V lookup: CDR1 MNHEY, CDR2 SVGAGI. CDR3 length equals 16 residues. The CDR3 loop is CASSYSGWGQTKTQYF. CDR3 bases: TGTGCCAGCAGTTACTCGGGATGGGGACAGACTAAGACCCAGTACTTC.

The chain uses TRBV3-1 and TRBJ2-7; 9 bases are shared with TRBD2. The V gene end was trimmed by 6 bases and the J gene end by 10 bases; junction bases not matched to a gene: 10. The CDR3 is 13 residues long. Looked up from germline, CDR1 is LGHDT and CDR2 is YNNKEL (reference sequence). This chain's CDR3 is CASRPLAGGPQYF. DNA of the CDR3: TGTGCCAGCAGGCCCCTGGCGGGGGGGCCCCAGTACTTC.

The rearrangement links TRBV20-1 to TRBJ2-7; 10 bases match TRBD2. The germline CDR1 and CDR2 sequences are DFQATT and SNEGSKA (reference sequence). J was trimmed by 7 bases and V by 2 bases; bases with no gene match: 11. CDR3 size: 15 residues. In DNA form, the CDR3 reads TGCAGTGCTAGATCTAGCGGGAGTACCTACAATGAGCAGTACTTC. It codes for CSARSSGSTYNEQYF.

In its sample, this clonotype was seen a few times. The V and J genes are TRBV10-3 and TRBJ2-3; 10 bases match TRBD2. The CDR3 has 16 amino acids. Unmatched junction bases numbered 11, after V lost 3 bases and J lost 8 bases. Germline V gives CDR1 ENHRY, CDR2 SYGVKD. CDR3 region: CAISEKELAGTVTQYF. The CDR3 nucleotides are TGTGCCATCAGTGAAAAGGAACTAGCGGGAACCGTTACGCAGTATTTT.

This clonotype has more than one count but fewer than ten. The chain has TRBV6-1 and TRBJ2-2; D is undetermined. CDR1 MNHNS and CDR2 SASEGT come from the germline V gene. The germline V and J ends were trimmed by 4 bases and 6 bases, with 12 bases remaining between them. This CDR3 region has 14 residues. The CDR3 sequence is CASSVTMVAGELFF. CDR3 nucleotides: TGTGCCAGCAGTGTAACCATGGTGGCCGGGGAGCTGTTTTTT.

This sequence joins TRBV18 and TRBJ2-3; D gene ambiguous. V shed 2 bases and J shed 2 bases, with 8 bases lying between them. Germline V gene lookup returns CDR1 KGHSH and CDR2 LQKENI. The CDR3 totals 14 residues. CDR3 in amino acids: CASSPEIATDTQYF. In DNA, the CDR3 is TGTGCCAGCTCACCAGAGATTGCCACAGATACGCAGTATTTT.

CDR3 sequence: CASSRGGSKYNEQYF. CDR3 nucleotides: TGTGCCAGCTCACGGGGAGGGTCAAAGTACAATGAGCAGTACTTC. The genes are TRBV18 and TRBJ2-1; 7 bases line up with TRBD2. The end of the DNA is better explained by TRBJ2-7, so the J call may be wrong. There are 15 residues in the CDR3. The germline gives CDR1 KGHSH, CDR2 LQKENI.

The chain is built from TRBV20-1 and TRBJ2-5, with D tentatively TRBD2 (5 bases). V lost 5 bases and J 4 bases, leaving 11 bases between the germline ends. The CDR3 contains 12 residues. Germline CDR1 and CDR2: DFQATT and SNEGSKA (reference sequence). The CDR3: CSAREFRETQYF. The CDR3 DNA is TGCAGTGCTCGGGAATTCCGAGAGACCCAGTACTTC.

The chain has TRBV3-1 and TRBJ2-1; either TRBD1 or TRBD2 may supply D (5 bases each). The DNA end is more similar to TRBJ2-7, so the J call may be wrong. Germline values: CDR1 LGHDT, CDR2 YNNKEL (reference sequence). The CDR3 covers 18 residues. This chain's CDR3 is CASSQELPGRRPYNEQYF. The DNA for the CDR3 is TGTGCCAGCAGCCAAGAGCTACCGGGACGGCGGCCTTACAATGAGCAGTACTTC.

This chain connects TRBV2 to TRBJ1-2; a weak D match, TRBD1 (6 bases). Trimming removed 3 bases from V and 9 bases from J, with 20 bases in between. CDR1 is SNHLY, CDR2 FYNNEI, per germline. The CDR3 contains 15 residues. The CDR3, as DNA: TGTGCCAGCAGTGATCCAGGGGTCGGCCCCAGTAGCTACACCTTC. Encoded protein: CASSDPGVGPSSYTF.

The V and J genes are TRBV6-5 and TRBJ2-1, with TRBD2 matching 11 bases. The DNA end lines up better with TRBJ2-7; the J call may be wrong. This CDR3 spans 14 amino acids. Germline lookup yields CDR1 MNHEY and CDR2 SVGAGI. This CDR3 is CASGSGRVANEQYF. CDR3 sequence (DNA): TGTGCCAGCGGTAGCGGGAGGGTAGCCAATGAGCAGTACTTC.

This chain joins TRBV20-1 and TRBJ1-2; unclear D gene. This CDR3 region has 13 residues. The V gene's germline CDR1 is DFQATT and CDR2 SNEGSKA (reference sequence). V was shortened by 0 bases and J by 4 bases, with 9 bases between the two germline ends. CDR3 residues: CSARDSTAYGYTF. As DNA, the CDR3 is TGCAGTGCTAGAGATAGCACTGCCTATGGCTACACCTTC.

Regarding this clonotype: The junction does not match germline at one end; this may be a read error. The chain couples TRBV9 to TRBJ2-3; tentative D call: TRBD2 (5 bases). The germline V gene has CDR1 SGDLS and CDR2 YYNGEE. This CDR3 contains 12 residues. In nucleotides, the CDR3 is TGTGCCAACAGCGGAAGTTCCGATACGCAGTATTTT. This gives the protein CANSGSSDTQYF.

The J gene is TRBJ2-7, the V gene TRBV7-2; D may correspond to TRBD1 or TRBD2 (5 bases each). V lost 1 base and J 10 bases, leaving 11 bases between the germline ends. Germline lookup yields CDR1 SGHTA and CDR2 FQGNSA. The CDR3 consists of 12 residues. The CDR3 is CASSLVGTVQYF. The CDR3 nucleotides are TGTGCCAGCAGCTTAGTAGGGACCGTACAGTACTTC.